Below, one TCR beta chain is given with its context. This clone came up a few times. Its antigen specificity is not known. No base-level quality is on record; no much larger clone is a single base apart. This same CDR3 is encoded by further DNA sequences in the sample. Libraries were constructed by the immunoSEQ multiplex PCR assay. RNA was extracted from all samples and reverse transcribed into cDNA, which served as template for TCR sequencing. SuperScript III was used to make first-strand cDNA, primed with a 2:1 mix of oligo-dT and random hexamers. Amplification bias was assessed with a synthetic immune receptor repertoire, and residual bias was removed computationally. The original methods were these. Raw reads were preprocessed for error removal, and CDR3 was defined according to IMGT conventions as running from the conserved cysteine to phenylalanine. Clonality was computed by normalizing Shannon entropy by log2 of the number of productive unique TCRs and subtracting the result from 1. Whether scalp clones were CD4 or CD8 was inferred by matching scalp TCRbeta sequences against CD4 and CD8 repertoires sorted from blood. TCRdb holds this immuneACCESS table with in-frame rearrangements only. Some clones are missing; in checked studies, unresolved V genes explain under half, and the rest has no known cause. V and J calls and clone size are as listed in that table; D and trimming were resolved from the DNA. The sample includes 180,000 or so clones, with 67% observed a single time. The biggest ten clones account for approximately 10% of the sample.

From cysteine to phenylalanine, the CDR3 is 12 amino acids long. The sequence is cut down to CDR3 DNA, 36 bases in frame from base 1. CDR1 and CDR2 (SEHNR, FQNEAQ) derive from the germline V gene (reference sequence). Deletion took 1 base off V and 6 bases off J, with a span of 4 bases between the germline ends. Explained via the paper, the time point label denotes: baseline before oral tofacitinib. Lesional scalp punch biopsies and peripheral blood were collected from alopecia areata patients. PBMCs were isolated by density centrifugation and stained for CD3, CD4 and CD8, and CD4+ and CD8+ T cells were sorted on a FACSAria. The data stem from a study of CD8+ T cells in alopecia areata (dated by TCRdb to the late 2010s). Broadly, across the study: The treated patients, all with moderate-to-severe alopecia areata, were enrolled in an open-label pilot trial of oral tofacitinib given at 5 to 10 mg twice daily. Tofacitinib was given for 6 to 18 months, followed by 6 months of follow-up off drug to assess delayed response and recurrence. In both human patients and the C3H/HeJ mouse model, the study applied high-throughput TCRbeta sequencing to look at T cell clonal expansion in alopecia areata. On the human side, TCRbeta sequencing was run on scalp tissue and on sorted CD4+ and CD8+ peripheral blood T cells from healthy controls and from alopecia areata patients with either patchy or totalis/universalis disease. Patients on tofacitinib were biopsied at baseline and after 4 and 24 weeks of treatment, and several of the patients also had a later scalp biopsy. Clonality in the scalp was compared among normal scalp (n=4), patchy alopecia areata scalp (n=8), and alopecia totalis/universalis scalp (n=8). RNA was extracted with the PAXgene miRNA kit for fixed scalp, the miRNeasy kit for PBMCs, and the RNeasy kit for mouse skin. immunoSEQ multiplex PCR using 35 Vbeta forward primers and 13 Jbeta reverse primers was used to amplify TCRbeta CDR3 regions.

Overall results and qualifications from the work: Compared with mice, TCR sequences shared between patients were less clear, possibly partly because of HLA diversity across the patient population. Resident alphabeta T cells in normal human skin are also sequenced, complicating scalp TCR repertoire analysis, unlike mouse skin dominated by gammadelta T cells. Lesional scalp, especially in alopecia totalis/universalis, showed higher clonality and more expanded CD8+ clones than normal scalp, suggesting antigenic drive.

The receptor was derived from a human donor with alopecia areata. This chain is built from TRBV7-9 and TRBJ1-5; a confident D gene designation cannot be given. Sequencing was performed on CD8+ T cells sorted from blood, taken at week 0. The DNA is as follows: TGTGCCAGCAGCTTAGGGGGTCAGCCCCAGCATTTT. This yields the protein CASSLGGQPQHF.